One and the same sample provided the 32 T cell receptor beta chains below, sequenced in a study of OX40 agonist ivuxolimab in advanced cancers. Clones were sequenced by immunoSEQ multiplex PCR, and TCRdb holds only the in-frame ones, with some missing. The data contain 45,000 to 75,000 clones, 75% to 85% of them singletons. The specimen was CD4+ or CD8+ T cells sorted from blood, collected in a trial of the OX40 agonist ivuxolimab. These receptors all come from an adult with an advanced solid tumor such as melanoma, head and neck, liver or kidney cancer.

The sample holds one count of this clone. V is TRBV21-1 and J is TRBJ1-2. TRBV21-1 is noted as a pseudogene. The CDR3 has 12 amino acids. The CDR3 loop is CASSLRLCGYTF. Here the CDR3 DNA reads TGTGCCAGCAGCCTTCGACTTTGTGGCTACACCTTC.

This rearrangement joins TRBV4-1 to TRBJ1-2; weak D call: TRBD1 (5 bases). CDR1 is MGHRA and CDR2 is YSYEKL in the germline V gene. The CDR3 extends over 15 amino acids. Trimming shortened V by 4 bases and J by 1 base, and 13 bases separated the two germline ends. CDR3 in amino acids: CASSPDQGGNYGYTF. CDR3 DNA sequence: TGCGCCAGCAGCCCCGACCAGGGAGGTAACTATGGCTACACCTTC.

The chain uses TRBV9 and TRBJ1-1; D call uncertain. V lost 1 base, J lost 2 bases, and 6 bases lay in between. Per the germline V gene, CDR1 is SGDLS and CDR2 is YYNGEE. CDR3 length: 13 residues. CDR3 in amino acids: CASSVSVNTEAFF. CDR3 DNA sequence: TGTGCCAGCAGCGTATCAGTAAACACTGAAGCTTTCTTT.

The chain joins TRBV9 to TRBJ2-5, with D unresolved. In germline, CDR1 is SGDLS, CDR2 YYNGEE. CDR3 size: 13 residues. The V and J ends lost 0 bases and 2 bases respectively, with 5 bases between them. DNA of the CDR3: TGTGCCAGCAGCGTAGCTCTTCAAGAGACCCAGTACTTC. Protein: CASSVALQETQYF.

The table lists this clone with a few counts. As DNA, the CDR3 is TGTGCCAGCAGACCCCAGGGGGTAGCCACCGGGGAGCTGTTTTTT. This encodes CASRPQGVATGELFF. The chain has TRBV6-4 and TRBJ2-2; 7 nucleotides agree with TRBD1. Germline values: CDR1 MRHNA, CDR2 SNTAGT. This CDR3 contains 15 residues. The junction had 8 bases not matched to a gene; V was cut back by 6 bases and J by 4 bases.

This clone occurred many times. This sequence joins TRBV7-9 and TRBJ1-5; the D gene is possibly TRBD1 (6 bases). The CDR3 covers 14 residues. Per the germline V gene, CDR1 is SEHNR and CDR2 is FQNEAQ (reference sequence). Trimming stripped 6 bases from V and 1 base from J, with 10 bases between. CDR3 sequence reads: CASSSTGSNQPQHF. Written as DNA, the CDR3 is TGTGCCAGCAGTTCAACAGGGAGCAATCAGCCCCAGCATTTT. Together with reference TRBV7-9 and TRBJ1-5, the CDR3 gives the full variable domain: DTGVSQNPRHKITKRGQNVTFRCDPISEHNRLYWYRQTLGQGPEFLTYFQNEAQLEKSRLLSDRFSAERPKGSFSTLEIQRTEQGDSAMYLCASSSTGSNQPQHFGDGTRLSIL.

This clone was recorded once. V and J are TRBV7-2 and TRBJ2-7, with D uncertain. V lost 1 base, J lost 3 bases, and 4 bases lay in between. CDR3 length equals 12 residues. Germline V lookup: CDR1 SGHTA, CDR2 FQGNSA. In DNA form, the CDR3 reads TGTGCCAGCAGCTTAGGGAGCTACGAGCAGTACTTC. Translation gives CASSLGSYEQYF.

The chain couples TRBV6-6 to TRBJ1-2; D possibly corresponds to TRBD1 (5 bases). The V gene lost 8 bases and the J gene lost 2 bases, with 18 bases spanning the gap. Germline CDR1 MNHNY, CDR2 SVGAGI (reference sequence). CDR3 length: 15 amino acids. The CDR3 region has the DNA TGTGCCAGCCGTAGGGACGCCCTGGCGAACTATGGCTACACCTTC. Its translation: CASRRDALANYGYTF.

The chain recombines TRBV6-6 with TRBJ1-2; D may be TRBD1 (6 bases). This CDR3 has 14 residues. Looked up from germline, CDR1 is MNHNY and CDR2 is SVGAGI (reference sequence). V was trimmed by 5 bases and J by 4 bases, leaving 14 bases between them. CDR3 nucleotides: TGTGCCAGCAGTCTAGGACCGGGGGCCTATGGCTACACCTTC. Its protein is CASSLGPGAYGYTF.

The V call is TRBV7-2, the J call TRBJ2-7; TRBD2 matches at 7 bases. Germline V gene lookup returns CDR1 SGHTA and CDR2 FQGNSA. Trimming took 1 base from V and 3 from J; bases not matched to a gene: 0. This CDR3 comprises 13 residues. The CDR3 sequence is CASSLGDYYEQYF. The CDR3 bases are TGTGCCAGCAGCTTAGGGGACTACTACGAGCAGTACTTC. The full variable domain, its missing parts supplied by reference TRBV7-2 and TRBJ2-7, is GAGVSQSPSNKVTEKGKDVELRCDPISGHTALYWYRQSLGQGLEFLIYFQGNSAPDKSGLPSDRFSAERTGGSVSTLTIQRTQQEDSAVYLCASSLGDYYEQYFGPGTRLTVT.

This chain uses TRBV28 with TRBJ2-2; D remains unclear. V was shortened by 5 bases and J by 4 bases, with 14 bases between the two germline ends. The CDR3 sequence is 15 residues long. The germline gives CDR1 MDHEN, CDR2 SYDVKM. The DNA for the CDR3 is TGTGCCAGCAGTCAAAACTCTTACCCCACCGGGGAGCTGTTTTTT. Encoded protein: CASSQNSYPTGELFF.

This chain joins TRBV30 and TRBJ2-7; 11 positions match TRBD2. V lost 8 bases, J lost 6 bases, and 9 bases stayed unmatched. CDR3 length equals 13 residues. Germline V gene sequence: CDR1 GTSNPN, CDR2 SVGIG (reference sequence). DNA of the CDR3: TGTGCCGGTTTAGCGGGAGGGCCGATCGAGCAGTACTTC. It yields the protein CAGLAGGPIEQYF.

J is TRBJ2-2 and V is TRBV12-5, with 7 bases that match TRBD1. CDR1 and CDR2 from the germline V gene are LGHNT and FRNRAP. The CDR3 consists of 14 residues. After removal of 11 bases from V and 4 bases from J, the junction contained 10 bases not matched to a gene. The CDR3 reads CASYRDSRTGELFF. CDR3 in DNA: TGTGCTTCCTACCGGGACAGTCGCACCGGGGAGCTGTTTTTT.

For the CDR3, the DNA is TGTGCCAGCAGCCGCTCTGAGACTTCCTACGAGCAGTACTTC. Translating it yields CASSRSETSYEQYF. The rearrangement links TRBV7-9 to TRBJ2-7; no firm D call. Between the trimmed V and J ends, which lost 5 bases and 1 base, there was a span of 12 bases. The V gene's germline CDR1 is SEHNR and CDR2 FQNEAQ (reference sequence). The CDR3 runs to 14 residues.

The rearrangement links TRBV5-1 to TRBJ2-7; 7 bases line up with TRBD2. This CDR3 spans 15 amino acids. CDR1 is SGHRS, CDR2 YFSETQ, per germline. Trimming removed 3 bases from V and 0 bases from J; junction bases left unmatched: 6. The CDR3 nucleotides read TGCGCCAGCAGCTCGGACCCGGGAGGCTCCTACGAGCAGTACTTC. Translated: CASSSDPGGSYEQYF.

The gene calls are TRBV5-1 and TRBJ2-1; 8 positions agree with TRBD2. The CDR3 contains 15 residues. Per germline, CDR1 SGHRS and CDR2 YFSETQ. V was pared by 6 bases and J by 7 bases, with 12 bases of the junction left unmatched. DNA for the CDR3: TGCGCCAGCACCTGGGGGGCGGGAGGAGGGAATGAGCAGTTCTTC. Its protein product is CASTWGAGGGNEQFF.

This clone was seen a few times. The chain links TRBV4-1 to TRBJ2-1; 12 bases fit TRBD2. V shed 3 bases, J shed 12 bases, and the junction held 9 bases outside the gene matches. The CDR3 loop spans 15 amino acids. Per germline, CDR1 MGHRA and CDR2 YSYEKL. In DNA form, the CDR3 reads TGCGCCAGCAGCCAGAGGGATACTAGCGGGGGGTTGCAGTTCTTC. It specifies CASSQRDTSGGLQFF.

V and J are TRBV28 and TRBJ2-4; the D gene is possibly TRBD1 (6 bases). The CDR3 spans 12 residues. From germline, CDR1 is MDHEN and CDR2 SYDVKM. The V gene lost 5 bases and the J gene lost 6 bases, with 8 bases spanning the gap. CDR3 bases: TGTGCCAGCAGTACGGACAGAAACATTCAGTACTTC. Translated: CASSTDRNIQYF.

This sequence joins TRBV14 and TRBJ1-3; TRBD1 matches at 7 bases. Germline V gives CDR1 SGHDN, CDR2 FVKESK. The CDR3 is 15 residues long. J gave up 3 bases and V 3 bases, and 5 bases lay outside the gene matches. The chain's CDR3 is CASSHGTENGNTIYF. The CDR3 nucleotides are TGTGCCAGCAGCCATGGGACAGAGAATGGAAACACCATATATTTT.

The V gene is TRBV30, the J gene TRBJ2-7, with D possibly matching TRBD1 (7 bases). This CDR3 spans 15 amino acids. Germline CDR1 reads GTSNPN; CDR2 reads SVGIG (reference sequence). V was trimmed by 5 bases and J by 4 bases, leaving 21 bases between them. DNA of the CDR3: TGTGCCTGGGGCGCAGGAGGGGGCGTTGGTTACGAGCAGTACTTC. Translating it yields CAWGAGGGVGYEQYF.

The chain couples TRBV10-3 to TRBJ1-1; TRBD1 is a possible D gene (5 bases). The CDR3 loop spans 16 amino acids. Per the germline V gene, CDR1 is ENHRY and CDR2 is SYGVKD. The V end lost 0 bases, the J end lost 0 bases, and 11 bases lay between the germline ends. CDR3 residues: CAISESPGGMNTEAFF. DNA of the CDR3: TGTGCCATCAGTGAGTCCCCGGGGGGAATGAACACTGAAGCTTTCTTT.

This clone has more than one count but fewer than ten. The V and J genes are TRBV13 and TRBJ1-3, with a possible D match to TRBD1 (6 bases). This CDR3 is built from 17 residues. Germline V gene sequence: CDR1 PRHDT, CDR2 FYEKMQ (reference sequence). V lost 7 bases and J lost 4, with 23 bases in between. CDR3 DNA: TGTGCCAGCACCCAAGATACAGGGTATTCAACCGGAAACACCATATATTTT. This encodes CASTQDTGYSTGNTIYF.

Details on this clone: The same CDR3 is also encoded by other DNA sequences in this sample. This chain connects TRBV10-3 to TRBJ2-7; the match to TRBD1 covers 9 bases. The germline CDR1 and CDR2 sequences are ENHRY and SYGVKD. With 5 bases clipped from V and 4 bases from J, the junction kept 3 bases outside the gene matches. The CDR3 length is 13 residues. CDR3 region: CAISPGQGYEQYF. CDR3 coding DNA: TGTGCCATCAGTCCGGGACAGGGTTACGAGCAGTACTTC.

The chain links TRBV10-3 to TRBJ2-1; TRBD2 aligns across 11 bases. This CDR3 is built from 16 residues. CDR1 is ENHRY and CDR2 is SYGVKD in the germline V gene. V dropped 6 bases and J dropped 3; count of bases not matched to a gene: 7. Here the CDR3 reads CAISVTSGDNYNEQFF. For the CDR3, the DNA is TGTGCCATCAGCGTGACTAGCGGGGACAACTACAATGAGCAGTTCTTC.

The V call is TRBV15, the J call TRBJ2-1, with 7 positions matching TRBD1. CDR3 length: 15 residues. The trim removed 4 bases at V and 0 bases at J, leaving 3 bases unmatched. Germline values: CDR1 LNHNV, CDR2 YYDKDF (reference sequence). CDR3 DNA: TGTGCCACCAGCACCAGGGGGTCCTCCTACAATGAGCAGTTCTTC. It yields the protein CATSTRGSSYNEQFF.

J is TRBJ1-4 and V is TRBV6-6; 7 nucleotides align to TRBD1. J lost 6 bases, V lost 8 bases, and 12 bases had no gene match. The CDR3 has 15 amino acids. Per the germline V gene, CDR1 is MNHNY and CDR2 is SVGAGI (reference sequence). The CDR3: CASSRWDSSYEKLFF. The CDR3 nucleotides read TGTGCCAGCTCGAGATGGGACAGCAGTTATGAAAAACTGTTTTTT.

V gene TRBV30 combines with J gene TRBJ1-1; D gene ambiguous. The CDR3 covers 14 residues. V shed 2 bases and J shed 10 bases, with 20 bases lying between them. In germline, CDR1 is GTSNPN, CDR2 SVGIG (reference sequence). CDR3 nucleotide sequence: TGTGCCTGGAGTCCCGGTTGGTTGGGGTTCGGAGCTTTCTTT. Translating it yields CAWSPGWLGFGAFF. The full variable domain, with the rest looked up from reference TRBV30 and TRBJ1-1, is SQTIHQWPATLVQPVGSPLSLECTVEGTSNPNLYWYRQAAGRGLQLLFYSVGIGQISSEVPQNLSASRPQDRQFILSSKKLLLSDSGFYLCAWSPGWLGFGAFFGQGTRLTVV.

The chain combines TRBV28 with TRBJ2-1; the match to TRBD2 covers 11 bases. Germline CDR1 reads MDHEN; CDR2 reads SYDVKM. V shed 0 bases, J shed 8 bases, and the junction held 6 bases outside the gene matches. This CDR3 comprises 16 residues. The CDR3 reads CASSLWVSGRADEQFF. DNA of the CDR3: TGTGCCAGCAGTTTATGGGTTAGCGGGAGGGCGGATGAGCAGTTCTTC.

The chain recombines TRBV18 with TRBJ2-2; perhaps TRBD2 as D (6 bases). From germline, CDR1 is KGHSH and CDR2 LQKENI. Trimming shortened V by 6 bases and J by 7 bases, and 21 bases separated the two germline ends. This CDR3 is 16 amino acids long. This CDR3 reads CASSTDGLRVHGELFF. The CDR3 DNA reads TGTGCCAGCTCTACAGACGGACTAAGGGTTCACGGGGAGCTGTTTTTT.

The chain carries TRBV7-9 and TRBJ2-1; perhaps TRBD1 as D (6 bases). There are 15 residues in the CDR3. Germline lookup yields CDR1 SEHNR and CDR2 FQNEAQ (reference sequence). Between the trimmed V and J ends, which lost 6 bases and 2 bases, there was a span of 14 bases. The CDR3 coding sequence is TGTGCCAGCAGAAGACAGGCGAGTCCCTACAATGAGCAGTTCTTC. Translated, it gives CASRRQASPYNEQFF. Drawing the rest from reference TRBV7-9 and TRBJ2-1, the complete variable domain is DTGVSQNPRHKITKRGQNVTFRCDPISEHNRLYWYRQTLGQGPEFLTYFQNEAQLEKSRLLSDRFSAERPKGSFSTLEIQRTEQGDSAMYLCASRRQASPYNEQFFGPGTRLTVL.

V usage is TRBV10-2 and J usage is TRBJ2-1; 8 positions agree with TRBD2. There are 15 residues in the CDR3. The germline V gene has CDR1 WSHSY and CDR2 SAAADI. Trimming removed 6 bases from V and 3 bases from J; junction bases left unmatched: 7. CDR3 sequence: CASRASGGYYNEQFF. DNA for the CDR3: TGCGCCAGCAGGGCCAGCGGGGGCTACTACAATGAGCAGTTCTTC.

This clone has only a few counts. The CDR3 bases are TGCGCCAGCAGCTTGGAGGCGATTGGGATGCTAAGTGAAAAACTGTTTTTT. This codes for CASSLEAIGMLSEKLFF. The rearrangement uses TRBV5-1 and TRBJ1-4; D is unresolved. Trimming took off 0 bases at V and 7 bases at J, with 19 bases between the two ends. The CDR3 consists of 17 residues. Germline CDR1 SGHRS, CDR2 YFSETQ.